This T cell receptor beta chain was captured in a study of blood T cell repertoires in COVID-19. TCRdb's copy holds only in-frame clones and misses some; the assay was immunoSEQ multiplex PCR. This sample yields about 110,000 clones, of which about two thirds are seen a single time; about 1% belongs to the top ten. Germline V lookup: CDR1 LGHNT, CDR2 FRNRAP. The ends lost 5 bases at V and 5 bases at J; junction bases unmatched: 10. The CDR3 sequence is 16 residues long. Sequenced material: peripheral blood. The receptor comes from a human donor with acute or convalescent COVID-19. The donor label of this sample is uncertain. The chain uses TRBV12-5 and TRBJ1-5; TRBD1 agrees at 9 bases. The CDR3 DNA is TGTGCTAGTGGTGGAGGAAGGACAGGGGTTGATCAGCCCCAGCATTTT. Translating gives CASGGGRTGVDQPQHF. Complete variable domain (other parts from reference TRBV12-5 and TRBJ1-5): DARVTQTPRHKVTEMGQEVTMRCQPILGHNTVFWYRQTMMQGLELLAYFRNRAPLDDSGMPKDRFSAEMPDATLATLKIQPSEPRDSAVYFCASGGGRTGVDQPQHFGDGTRLSIL.